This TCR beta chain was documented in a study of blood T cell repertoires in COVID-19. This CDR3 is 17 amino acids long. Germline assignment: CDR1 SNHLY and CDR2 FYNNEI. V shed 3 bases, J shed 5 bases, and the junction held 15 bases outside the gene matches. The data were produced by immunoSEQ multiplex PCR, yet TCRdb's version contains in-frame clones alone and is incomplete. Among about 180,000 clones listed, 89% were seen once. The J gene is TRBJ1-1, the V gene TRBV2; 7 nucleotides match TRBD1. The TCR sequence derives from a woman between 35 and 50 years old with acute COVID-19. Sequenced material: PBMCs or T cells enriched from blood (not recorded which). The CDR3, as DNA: TGTGCCAGCAGTGAGGTAAGAAGACAGGGTAGGTGGACTGAAGCTTTCTTT. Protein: CASSEVRRQGRWTEAFF.